This TCR beta chain came from a study of T cells in Graves' hyperthyroidism and ophthalmopathy. Study-wide points: Most clonotypes that expanded in the thyroid above 0.001 also showed up in blood.

Concerning this clonotype: Its antigen is unknown.

Amplification yielded TCR beta CDR3 regions, with RNA transcripts as the source. A first-round RT-PCR of the TCR CDR3 used the HTBI primer set. TCRdb passed the multiplex PCR reads through MiXCR, listing each CDR3 protein once. The sample consists of some 580,000 distinct CDR3 sequences, 16% of them appearing once. This CDR3 has 14 residues. The ends were cut back, 3 bases at V and 5 bases at J, with 14 bases in the middle. Ophthalmopathy cases scored 3 or more on the Clinical Activity Score and 4 or more on NOSPECS grade, with duration below 3 months. Thyroid ultrasound, orbital computed tomography, clinical symptoms, and serum thyroxine and TRAb underpinned diagnoses.

The TCR comes from a middle-aged woman with Graves' ophthalmopathy. Sequenced sample: blood. The chain couples TRBV12-3 or TRBV12-4 to TRBJ2-7, with D tentatively TRBD1 (5 bases). CDR3 nucleotides: TGTGCCAGCAGTTTCGCCAGGGAAATTGACGAGCAGTACTTC. Amino acids: CASSFAREIDEQYF.